One and the same sample provided the 5 T cell receptor beta chains below, sequenced in a study of T cell repertoires in cytomegalovirus infection. TCRdb re-derived calls from the reads in MiXCR, one entry per CDR3 protein. Of 700,000 to 850,000 distinct CDR3 sequences listed, over 25% were seen once; the top ten hold 9.5% to 15%. No antigen has been identified for these receptors. Here the sequenced sample was cultured CD8+ T cells from PBMCs, taken from culture after CMV antigen stimulation. Source of these receptors: a human donor in good health (CMV status not recorded). Some clones in this sample may be carry-over from other donors' samples.

The V gene is TRBV29-1, the J gene TRBJ2-6; a possible D gene is TRBD1 (5 bases). Germline V gene data show CDR1 as SQVTM and CDR2 as ANQGSEA. The V end lost 0 bases, the J end lost 4 bases, and 22 bases lay between the germline ends. There are 19 residues in the CDR3. DNA for the CDR3: TGCAGCGTTGAAGAAAGAATCCTGAAAGGGGCGACGGGGGCCAACGTCCTGACTTTC. Its protein is CSVEERILKGATGANVLTF.

The V call is TRBV4-2, the J call TRBJ2-3; no clear D. Germline CDR1 LGHNA, CDR2 YNFKEQ. V lost 5 bases, J lost 0 bases, and 15 bases lay in between. The CDR3 contains 16 residues. The chain's CDR3 is CASSKRAIPSTDTQYF. In nucleotides, the CDR3 is TGTGCCAGCAGCAAAAGGGCCATACCTAGCACAGATACGCAGTATTTT.

The chain joins TRBV7-9 to TRBJ1-2; no reliable D call. Trimming shortened V by 5 bases and J by 4 bases, and 14 bases separated the two germline ends. CDR3 length: 14 residues. Germline V gives CDR1 SEHNR, CDR2 FQNEAQ (reference sequence). This CDR3 is CASSRPVLPYGYTF. The CDR3 DNA is TGTGCCAGCAGCCGGCCGGTCCTCCCCTATGGCTACACCTTC.

The V call is TRBV5-1, the J call TRBJ2-5; no clear D. The ends were cut back, 0 bases at V and 1 base at J, with 10 bases in the middle. The CDR3 is 15 residues long. In germline, CDR1 is SGHRS, CDR2 YFSETQ. CDR3 DNA sequence: TGCGCCAGCAGCTTGGAAGCCGGCTTCCAAGAGACCCAGTACTTC. Protein product: CASSLEAGFQETQYF.

The chain uses TRBV18 and TRBJ2-1, with 7 bases aligning to TRBD2. The CDR3 covers 16 residues. Germline values: CDR1 KGHSH, CDR2 LQKENI. Trimming removed 1 base from V and 2 bases from J; junction bases left unmatched: 5. The CDR3 protein is CASSPREGSAYNEQFF. The CDR3 DNA reads as TGTGCCAGCTCACCACGGGAGGGAAGTGCCTACAATGAGCAGTTCTTC.